These 30 T cell receptor beta chains share one sample of origin, sequenced in a study of T cell repertoires in cytomegalovirus infection. Their recognized antigens are unknown. TCRdb itself ran the reads through MiXCR, one entry per CDR3 protein. The sample includes under 200,000 distinct CDR3 sequences, about a fifth of them seen just once. The specimen was CD8+ T cells from cultured PBMCs, collected from culture after CMV antigen stimulation. The origin of the receptors is a human donor in good health (CMV status not recorded). Some clones in this sample may be carry-over from other donors' samples.

This clonotype has only a few counts. The chain recombines TRBV19 with TRBJ2-2, with D tentatively TRBD1 (6 bases). CDR1 is LNHDA, CDR2 SQIVND, per germline (reference sequence). V dropped 3 bases and J dropped 5 bases, with 19 bases sitting between them. The CDR3 extends over 17 amino acids. The CDR3 DNA reads TGTGCCAGTAGTATTACGGGACAACCGAGTTGGACCGGGGAGCTGTTTTTT. Its translation is CASSITGQPSWTGELFF.

The gene calls are TRBV20-1 and TRBJ1-3; tentatively, D is TRBD1 (5 bases). Trimming took 0 bases from V and 0 from J, leaving 9 bases between them. Germline V gene sequence: CDR1 DFQATT, CDR2 SNEGSKA (reference sequence). The CDR3 extends over 15 amino acids. The chain's CDR3 is CSARDGGGSGNTIYF. In DNA, the CDR3 is TGCAGTGCTAGAGATGGGGGGGGCTCTGGAAACACCATATATTTT.

Written as DNA, the CDR3 is TGTGCCAGCAGTCCTAGGACAGGCCTAACCTACGAGCAGTACTTC. Residues: CASSPRTGLTYEQYF. The J gene is TRBJ2-7, the V gene TRBV12-3 or TRBV12-4; TRBD1 aligns across 7 bases. The CDR3 has 15 amino acids. V shed 5 bases, J shed 2 bases, and the junction held 9 bases outside the gene matches.

J is TRBJ1-1 and V is TRBV7-2; D is possibly TRBD1 (6 bases). The CDR3 spans 17 residues. With 4 bases removed from V and 4 bases from J, the gap between germline ends came to 22 bases. Per the germline V gene, CDR1 is SGHTA and CDR2 is FQGNSA. The DNA for the CDR3 is TGTGCCAGCAGCTCAGTGGGGACATCCTATCGGGGCACTGAAGCTTTCTTT. Translating gives CASSSVGTSYRGTEAFF.

In this sample, this clonotype turned up a few times. The chain recombines TRBV7-2 with TRBJ2-7; perhaps TRBD1 as D (5 bases). Germline V lookup: CDR1 SGHTA, CDR2 FQGNSA. This CDR3 contains 14 residues. The V end lost 3 bases, the J end lost 2 bases, and 11 bases lay between the germline ends. CDR3 nucleotide sequence: TGTGCCAGCAGCTTCCTCGACAGAACCTACGAGCAGTACTTC. It codes for CASSFLDRTYEQYF.

This clonotype came up many times. V gene TRBV7-2 combines with J gene TRBJ1-2; 7 bases line up with TRBD1. This CDR3 contains 15 residues. Germline trimming cut 2 bases from V and 6 bases from J; bases unmatched to any gene: 9. Germline V gene sequence: CDR1 SGHTA, CDR2 FQGNSA. The DNA for the CDR3 is TGTGCCAGCAGCTTAACCTTGACAGGGAGGAATGGCTACACCTTC. This sequence encodes CASSLTLTGRNGYTF.

V and J are TRBV15 and TRBJ1-1; D not certain. CDR3 size: 16 residues. Germline V CDR1 and CDR2: LNHNV, YYDKDF (reference sequence). V was clipped by 1 base and J by 5 bases, with 17 bases between them. The CDR3 loop is CATSRAPYGGFTEAFF. The DNA for the CDR3 is TGTGCCACCAGCAGAGCCCCATATGGAGGGTTTACTGAAGCTTTCTTT.

This clonotype turned up a few times. This chain joins TRBV9 and TRBJ2-7, with unresolved D. Germline V gene sequence: CDR1 SGDLS, CDR2 YYNGEE. The CDR3 consists of 14 residues. Between the trimmed V and J ends, which lost 0 bases and 2 bases, there was a span of 9 bases. In nucleotides, the CDR3 is TGTGCCAGCAGCGTAGGCCCAGACCCCTACGAGCAGTACTTC. This translates into CASSVGPDPYEQYF.

V is TRBV4-3 and J is TRBJ1-2; no firm D call. The CDR3 contains 14 residues. Trimming cost V 0 bases and J 8 bases, with 13 bases left between them. Per the germline V gene, CDR1 is LGHNA and CDR2 is YSLEER. The CDR3 spells CASSQERRAYGYTF. The CDR3 DNA follows: TGCGCCAGCAGCCAAGAGAGGAGGGCATACGGCTACACCTTC.

This clonotype has only a few counts. The chain combines TRBV7-2 with TRBJ2-1; 10 bases align to TRBD1. The CDR3 loop spans 15 amino acids. Germline loops: CDR1 SGHTA, CDR2 FQGNSA. The V gene end was trimmed by 1 base and the J gene end by 6 bases; junction bases not matched to a gene: 3. The CDR3: CASSLGTGGINEQFF. CDR3 DNA sequence: TGTGCCAGCAGCTTAGGGACAGGGGGTATCAATGAGCAGTTCTTC. Together with reference TRBV7-2 and TRBJ2-1, the CDR3 gives the full variable domain: GAGVSQSPSNKVTEKGKDVELRCDPISGHTALYWYRQSLGQGLEFLIYFQGNSAPDKSGLPSDRFSAERTGGSVSTLTIQRTQQEDSAVYLCASSLGTGGINEQFFGPGTRLTVL.

The chain uses TRBV20-1 and TRBJ2-1, with 8 bases aligning to TRBD2. The CDR3 has 14 residues. Unmatched junction bases numbered 3, after V lost 5 bases and J lost 0 bases. Germline V gives CDR1 DFQATT, CDR2 SNEGSKA (reference sequence). CDR3 protein: CSAEGTSSYNEQFF. The CDR3, as DNA: TGCAGTGCTGAAGGGACTAGCTCCTACAATGAGCAGTTCTTC.

There are a few counts of this clonotype. The V and J genes are TRBV7-6 and TRBJ2-7; a weak D match, TRBD1 (7 bases). Looked up from germline, CDR1 is SGHVS and CDR2 is FNYEAQ. The CDR3 runs 17 residues. V was clipped by 0 bases and J by 2 bases, with 17 bases between them. In DNA, the CDR3 is TGTGCCAGCAGCTTAGCCATCGCGGGACAGCCTACCTACGAGCAGTACTTC. Encoded protein: CASSLAIAGQPTYEQYF.

This clonotype was seen a few times. The rearrangement uses TRBV12-5 and TRBJ2-3; D gene ambiguous. CDR3 length: 13 residues. Germline loops: CDR1 LGHNT, CDR2 FRNRAP. V was trimmed by 3 bases and J by 4 bases, leaving 8 bases between them. The CDR3 region is CASGFSRADTQYF. The CDR3 DNA is TGTGCTAGTGGTTTTTCAAGGGCAGATACGCAGTATTTT.

A remark on this clonotype: One junction end disagrees with the germline gene, perhaps due to a read error. The chain joins TRBV2 to TRBJ2-4, with D perhaps TRBD1 (5 bases). Looked up from germline, CDR1 is SNHLY and CDR2 is FYNNEI. This CDR3 contains 16 residues. The CDR3 sequence is CASSGSTVDTKNSQYF. CDR3 bases: TGTGCCAGCAGTGGATCGACAGTGGATACTAAAAACAGTCAGTACTTC.

This clonotype appeared a few times. The chain is built from TRBV7-8 and TRBJ2-1; 8 nucleotides align to TRBD2. This CDR3 is built from 16 residues. Germline V gives CDR1 SGHVS, CDR2 FQNEAQ. V shed 4 bases, J shed 7 bases, and the junction held 12 bases outside the gene matches. CDR3 coding DNA: TGTGCCAGCAGCTCCCCCGTCGGGGGGGCCTGGAATGAGCAGTTCTTC. Its protein product is CASSSPVGGAWNEQFF.

The sample holds a few counts of this clonotype. The chain joins TRBV12-3 or TRBV12-4 to TRBJ2-5; maybe TRBD1 (6 bases). This CDR3 has 15 amino acids. V lost 7 bases and J 2 bases, leaving 17 bases between the germline ends. The CDR3 protein is CASTSDREAQETQYF. The CDR3 nucleotides are TGTGCCAGCACCTCGGACAGAGAGGCACAAGAGACCCAGTACTTC.

V gene TRBV6-2 or TRBV6-3 combines with J gene TRBJ1-6; 8 bases map to TRBD1. The CDR3 contains 13 residues. V shed 6 bases, J shed 7 bases, and the junction held 2 bases outside the gene matches. Germline CDR1 MNHEY, CDR2 SVGEGT. CDR3 in DNA: TGTGCCAGCAGGGACAGGGTGAATTCACCCCTCCACTTT. This encodes CASRDRVNSPLHF.

This clonotype showed up many times. V is TRBV4-3 and J is TRBJ2-1; D not certain. In germline, CDR1 is LGHNA, CDR2 YSLEER. This CDR3 contains 15 residues. Trimming took 4 bases from V and 1 from J, leaving 11 bases between them. CDR3 coding DNA: TGCGCCAGCAGCCTAATGGTAGAATCCTACAATGAGCAGTTCTTC. Encoded protein: CASSLMVESYNEQFF.

This clonotype was counted a few times. The gene calls are TRBV6-2 or TRBV6-3 and TRBJ1-5; D uncertain. The CDR3 is made up of 14 amino acids. Trimming took off 2 bases at V and 2 bases at J, with 7 bases between the two ends. The germline V gene has CDR1 MNHEY and CDR2 SVGEGT. For the CDR3, the DNA is TGTGCCAGCAGTTACGGTTCCGGCAATCAGCCCCAGCATTTT. It translates to CASSYGSGNQPQHF.

This clonotype was counted between two and nine times. The chain recombines TRBV28 with TRBJ1-6; no clear D. Per germline, CDR1 MDHEN and CDR2 SYDVKM. This CDR3 contains 15 residues. Trimming removed 8 bases at V and 0 bases at J, with 11 bases between. The CDR3: CASSGVSSYNSPLHF. The CDR3 DNA reads TGTGCCAGCTCCGGGGTCAGCTCCTATAATTCACCCCTCCACTTT.

The J gene is TRBJ2-5, the V gene TRBV7-2; D remains unclear. Trimming left V 5 bases short and J 1 base short, with 11 bases between. In germline, CDR1 is SGHTA, CDR2 FQGNSA. The CDR3 extends over 14 amino acids. Written as DNA, the CDR3 is TGTGCCAGCAGCCCGCTGGGGTCCCAAGAGACCCAGTACTTC. This translates into CASSPLGSQETQYF. Combining the CDR3 with reference TRBV7-2 and TRBJ2-5 gives the whole variable domain GAGVSQSPSNKVTEKGKDVELRCDPISGHTALYWYRQSLGQGLEFLIYFQGNSAPDKSGLPSDRFSAERTGGSVSTLTIQRTQQEDSAVYLCASSPLGSQETQYFGPGTRLLVL.

There are a few counts of this clonotype. The rearrangement joins TRBV12-3 or TRBV12-4 to TRBJ2-3; a possible D gene is TRBD2 (10 bases). The V and J ends lost 8 bases and 6 bases respectively, with 33 bases between them. The length of the CDR3 is 19 residues. For the CDR3, the DNA is TGTGCCAGCCCCCCCGGACAGGGGTGGAGCGGGGGGGCCTCCGATACGCAGTATTTT. It is translated as CASPPGQGWSGGASDTQYF.

This clonotype has a handful of counts. This chain connects TRBV7-2 to TRBJ1-2; D is perhaps TRBD1 (5 bases). Germline V gives CDR1 SGHTA, CDR2 FQGNSA. The V end lost 5 bases, the J end lost 8 bases, and 18 bases lay between the germline ends. The CDR3 loop spans 14 amino acids. In DNA form, the CDR3 reads TGTGCCAGCAGCCAATTCGACGGGGGGGAGGGCTACACCTTC. Translated, it gives CASSQFDGGEGYTF.

This clonotype was seen once. This may stem from a read error, because a much larger clone lies one nucleotide away. The J gene is TRBJ1-1, the V gene TRBV7-9, with TRBD1 as a possible D gene (5 bases). Germline CDR1 SEHNR, CDR2 FQNEAQ (reference sequence). The CDR3 spans 16 residues. This CDR3 is CACSLLGDGVNTEAFF. CDR3 DNA: TGTGCCTGCAGCTTACTAGGGGATGGAGTGAACACTGAAGCTTTCTTT.

This clonotype was seen more than once but under ten times. The V and J genes are TRBV7-8 and TRBJ1-1; tentatively, D is TRBD1 (6 bases). The CDR3 runs to 14 residues. V lost 5 bases, J lost 2 bases, and 12 bases lay in between. Germline V gene data show CDR1 as SGHVS and CDR2 as FQNEAQ. Here the CDR3 reads CASSEGGGNTEAFF. As DNA, the CDR3 is TGTGCCAGCAGCGAGGGGGGGGGCAACACTGAAGCTTTCTTT.

This clonotype was counted between two and nine times. J is TRBJ2-3 and V is TRBV7-2; D possibly corresponds to TRBD2 (5 bases). V was trimmed by 1 base and J by 0 bases, leaving 14 bases between them. This CDR3 region has 17 residues. Germline V lookup: CDR1 SGHTA, CDR2 FQGNSA. The CDR3 loop is CASSLGTSRVSTDTQYF. CDR3 in DNA: TGTGCCAGCAGCTTAGGGACTTCCCGGGTGAGCACAGATACGCAGTATTTT.

At least ten counts were recorded for this clonotype. V and J are TRBV7-8 and TRBJ1-5; 7 bases match TRBD1. The germline CDR1 and CDR2 sequences are SGHVS and FQNEAQ. The V and J ends lost 7 bases and 3 bases, in that order; junction bases with no gene match: 9. This CDR3 has 15 residues. The CDR3: CASTQLGTVNQPQHF. For the CDR3, the DNA is TGTGCCAGCACCCAATTAGGGACAGTCAATCAGCCCCAGCATTTT. The full variable domain, completed using reference TRBV7-8 and TRBJ1-5, is GAGVSQSPRYKVAKRGQDVALRCDPISGHVSLFWYQQALGQGPEFLTYFQNEAQLDKSGLPSDRFFAERPEGSVSTLKIQRTQQEDSAVYLCASTQLGTVNQPQHFGDGTRLSIL.

This clonotype appeared a few times. V gene TRBV19 combines with J gene TRBJ1-5; possibly TRBD1 for D (5 bases). Trimming left V 5 bases short and J 3 bases short, with 17 bases between. Germline loops: CDR1 LNHDA, CDR2 SQIVND (reference sequence). The CDR3 runs to 16 residues. For the CDR3, the DNA is TGTGCCAGTAGTTCGGAGGGGCGCAAGGTCAATCAGCCCCAGCATTTT. It codes for CASSSEGRKVNQPQHF.

The V and J genes are TRBV7-9 and TRBJ1-1; TRBD1 aligns across 9 bases. The V segment lost 6 bases and the J segment 2 bases; nucleotides outside the gene matches: 10. Germline V CDR1 and CDR2: SEHNR, FQNEAQ (reference sequence). This CDR3 contains 16 residues. CDR3 residues: CASSLLPGQGNTEAFF. Here the CDR3 DNA reads TGTGCCAGCAGTCTTCTTCCGGGACAGGGTAACACTGAAGCTTTCTTT.

The chain links TRBV6-6 to TRBJ1-1; perhaps TRBD1 as D (5 bases). CDR3 size: 15 residues. V was shortened by 2 bases and J by 0 bases, with 10 bases between the two germline ends. The germline gives CDR1 MNHNY, CDR2 SVGAGI (reference sequence). This CDR3 reads CASSYPTELNTEAFF. CDR3 coding DNA: TGTGCCAGCAGTTACCCGACAGAACTGAACACTGAAGCTTTCTTT.